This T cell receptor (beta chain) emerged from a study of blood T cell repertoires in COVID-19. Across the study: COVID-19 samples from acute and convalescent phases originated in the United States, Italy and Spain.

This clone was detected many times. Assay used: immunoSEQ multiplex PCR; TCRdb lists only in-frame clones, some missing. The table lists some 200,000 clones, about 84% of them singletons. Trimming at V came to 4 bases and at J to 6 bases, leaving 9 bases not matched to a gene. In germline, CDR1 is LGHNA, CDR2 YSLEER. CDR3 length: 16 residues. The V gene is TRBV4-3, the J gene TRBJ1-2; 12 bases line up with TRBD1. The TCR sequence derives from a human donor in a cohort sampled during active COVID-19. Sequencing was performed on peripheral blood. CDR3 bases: TGCGCCAGCAGCCTACACCGGGACAGGGGGCCGGATGGCTACACCTTC. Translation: CASSLHRDRGPDGYTF.